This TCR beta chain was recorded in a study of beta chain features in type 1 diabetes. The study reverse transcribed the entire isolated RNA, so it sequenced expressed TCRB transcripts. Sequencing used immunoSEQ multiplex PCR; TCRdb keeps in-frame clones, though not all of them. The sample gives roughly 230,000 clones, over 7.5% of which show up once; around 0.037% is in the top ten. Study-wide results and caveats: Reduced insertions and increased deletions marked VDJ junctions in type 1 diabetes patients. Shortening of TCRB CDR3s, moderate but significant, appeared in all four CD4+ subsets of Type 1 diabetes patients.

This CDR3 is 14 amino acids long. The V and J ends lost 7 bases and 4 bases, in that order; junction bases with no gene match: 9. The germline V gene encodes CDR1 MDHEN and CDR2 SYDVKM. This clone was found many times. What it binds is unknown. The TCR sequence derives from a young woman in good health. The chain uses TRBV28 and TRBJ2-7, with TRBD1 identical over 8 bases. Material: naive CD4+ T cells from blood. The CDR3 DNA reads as TGTGCCAGCATCCTGGACAGGGCCAGATACGAGCAGTACTTC. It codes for CASILDRARYEQYF. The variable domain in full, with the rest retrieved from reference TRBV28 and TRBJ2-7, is DVKVTQSSRYLVKRTGEKVFLECVQDMDHENMFWYRQDPGLGLRLIYFSYDVKMKEKGDIPEGYSVSREKKERFSLILESASTNQTSMYLCASILDRARYEQYFGPGTRLTVT.